This T cell receptor beta chain was obtained from a study of CD8 T cells in Susac syndrome. General study findings and limits: Acknowledgment was made by the study that its TCR sequencing and HLA analysis involved a relatively small number of individuals.

A remark on this clonotype: Antigen: not known.

Random hexamers were used to reverse transcribe the RNA input (roughly 0.5 to 1 ug). TCRdb reprocessed the immunoSEQ multiplex PCR reads via MiXCR and lists one record per CDR3 protein. The profile shows about 50,000 distinct CDR3 sequences, roughly 93% of them singletons. Sequenced sample: CD8+ T cells from PBMCs. This receptor was taken from a human donor with multiple sclerosis.

CDR3 coding DNA: TGTGCCAGCAGCTTGGATCCGGACGGAGATTCACCCCTCCACTTT. Protein sequence: CASSLDPDGDSPLHF. This chain connects TRBV5-6 to TRBJ1-6; D gene ambiguous. Trimming cost V 0 bases and J 8 bases, with 12 bases left between them. CDR3 size: 15 residues. In germline, CDR1 is SGHDT, CDR2 YYEEEE.